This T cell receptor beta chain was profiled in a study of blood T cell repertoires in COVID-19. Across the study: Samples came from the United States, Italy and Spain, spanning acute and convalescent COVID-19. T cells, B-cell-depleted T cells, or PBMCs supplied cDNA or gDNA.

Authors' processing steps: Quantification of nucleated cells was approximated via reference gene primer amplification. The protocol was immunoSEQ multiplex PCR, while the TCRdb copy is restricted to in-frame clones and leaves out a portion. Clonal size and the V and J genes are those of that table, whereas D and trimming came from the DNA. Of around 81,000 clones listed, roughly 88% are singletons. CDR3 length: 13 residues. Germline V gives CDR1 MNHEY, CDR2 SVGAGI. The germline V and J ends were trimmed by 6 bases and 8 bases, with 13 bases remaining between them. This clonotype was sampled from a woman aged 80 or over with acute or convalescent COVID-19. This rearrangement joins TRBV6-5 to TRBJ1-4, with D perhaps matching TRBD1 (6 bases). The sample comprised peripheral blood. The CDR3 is CASRNTGREKLFF. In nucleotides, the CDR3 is TGTGCCAGCAGGAATACAGGGAGAGAAAAACTGTTTTTT.